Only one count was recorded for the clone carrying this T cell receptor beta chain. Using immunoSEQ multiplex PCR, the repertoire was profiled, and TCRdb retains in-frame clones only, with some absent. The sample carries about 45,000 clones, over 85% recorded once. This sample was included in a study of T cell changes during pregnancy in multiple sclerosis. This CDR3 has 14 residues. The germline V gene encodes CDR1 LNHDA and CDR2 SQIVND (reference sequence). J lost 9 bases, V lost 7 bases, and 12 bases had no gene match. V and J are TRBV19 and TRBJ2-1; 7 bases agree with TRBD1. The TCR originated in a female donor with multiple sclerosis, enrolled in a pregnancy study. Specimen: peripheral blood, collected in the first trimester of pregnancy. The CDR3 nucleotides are TGTGCCAGTACATCTTTGGGACAGCAGCGTGAGCAGTTCTTC. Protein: CASTSLGQQREQFF.